One and the same sample provided the 16 T cell receptor beta chains below, sequenced in a study of response to subunit inactivated influenza vaccine. TCRdb re-derived calls from the RT-PCR reads in MiXCR, one entry per CDR3 protein. The table includes around 480,000 distinct CDR3 sequences, approximately 15% detected once. The specimen was CD4+ T cells sorted from PBMCs, collected around 2 years after vaccination. The receptors shown here come from a man in his fifties or sixties who received an inactivated influenza vaccine.

J is TRBJ2-7 and V is TRBV2; 9 bases agree with TRBD1. With 6 bases clipped from V and 4 bases from J, the junction kept 7 bases outside the gene matches. Germline-derived CDR1 and CDR2 are SNHLY and FYNNEI. The CDR3 has 14 residues. CDR3 DNA sequence: TGTGCCAGCAGAACAGGGGGCGCGAGTTACGAGCAGTACTTC. Residues: CASRTGGASYEQYF. Based on the CDR3 plus reference TRBV2 and TRBJ2-7, the full variable domain is EPEVTQTPSHQVTQMGQEVILRCVPISNHLYFYWYRQILGQKVEFLVSFYNNEISEKSEIFDDQFSVERPDGSNFTLKIRSTKLEDSAMYFCASRTGGASYEQYFGPGTRLTVT.

In this sample, this clonotype turned up many times. This chain connects TRBV12-3 or TRBV12-4 to TRBJ2-3; D is undetermined. The V and J ends lost 5 bases and 3 bases respectively, with 12 bases between them. The length of the CDR3 is 14 residues. CDR3 sequence reads: CASSADAGTDTQYF. Written as DNA, the CDR3 is TGTGCCAGCAGTGCGGACGCTGGGACAGATACGCAGTATTTT.

The chain carries TRBV6-5 and TRBJ2-7, with D possibly TRBD2 on 6 matching bases. Germline V gene sequence: CDR1 MNHEY, CDR2 SVGAGI. V lost 0 bases, J lost 0 bases, and 21 bases lay in between. This CDR3 comprises 19 residues. CDR3 sequence (DNA): TGTGCCAGCAGTTACTCGTACATGGGCCACGGGGGAATCTCCTACGAGCAGTACTTC. Its protein product is CASSYSYMGHGGISYEQYF.

J is TRBJ2-2 and V is TRBV5-1; 9 nucleotides align to TRBD2. The CDR3 is 17 amino acids. V was clipped by 4 bases and J by 3 bases; unmatched bases: 10. Germline V gives CDR1 SGHRS, CDR2 YFSETQ. CDR3 residues: CASSAKTSGRYTGELFF. The CDR3 DNA is TGCGCCAGCAGCGCCAAAACTAGCGGGCGGTACACCGGGGAGCTGTTTTTT.

This clonotype occurred many times. The gene calls are TRBV4-1 and TRBJ1-4; D gene uncertain. This CDR3 has 13 amino acids. CDR1 is MGHRA, CDR2 YSYEKL, per germline. With 0 bases removed from V and 12 bases from J, the gap between germline ends came to 11 bases. The CDR3 bases are TGCGCCAGCAGCCAAGATCGGGGAAGGCAACTGTTTTTT. Translating it yields CASSQDRGRQLFF.

This clonotype was picked up a small number of times. The gene calls are TRBV4-3 and TRBJ2-7; no firm D call. The V end was cut by 0 bases, the J end by 2 bases, with 14 bases between. Germline lookup yields CDR1 LGHNA and CDR2 YSLEER. The CDR3 extends over 16 amino acids. CDR3 residues: CASSQDLTGSTYEQYF. The CDR3 DNA sequence: TGCGCCAGCAGCCAAGATCTCACGGGTTCCACCTACGAGCAGTACTTC.

The gene calls are TRBV5-1 and TRBJ1-1, with 12 bases lining up with TRBD1. Germline V gives CDR1 SGHRS, CDR2 YFSETQ. V shed 4 bases and J 1 base; nucleotides not matched to a gene: 5. The CDR3 consists of 16 residues. Here the CDR3 reads CASSGDRGLGNTEAFF. In nucleotides, the CDR3 is TGCGCCAGCAGCGGGGACAGGGGGCTGGGGAACACTGAAGCTTTCTTT.

The chain couples TRBV5-1 to TRBJ2-5, with 9 bases matching TRBD2. The V gene end was trimmed by 0 bases and the J gene end by 3 bases; junction bases not matched to a gene: 3. The germline V gene has CDR1 SGHRS and CDR2 YFSETQ. This CDR3 spans 15 amino acids. The CDR3 region has the DNA TGCGCCAGCAGCTTGGCACTAGCGGGCAAAGAGACCCAGTACTTC. This sequence encodes CASSLALAGKETQYF.

The table lists this clonotype with many counts. V and J are TRBV21-1 and TRBJ2-7. TRBV21-1 is given as a pseudogene. CDR3 length equals 15 residues. The CDR3 coding sequence is TGTGCCAGCAGCAAACTTCCGGACGTCTACTACGAGCAGTACTTC. This translates into CASSKLPDVYYEQYF.

This chain joins TRBV5-6 and TRBJ1-4, with TRBD1 as a possible D gene (6 bases). With 3 bases removed from V and 7 bases from J, the gap between germline ends came to 10 bases. Germline V gives CDR1 SGHDT, CDR2 YYEEEE. CDR3 size: 13 residues. In DNA form, the CDR3 reads TGTGCCAGCAGCTGGGGACAAAGTGAAAAACTGTTTTTT. This codes for CASSWGQSEKLFF.

The rearrangement uses TRBV2 and TRBJ1-1; TRBD1 is a possible D gene (5 bases). The CDR3 spans 15 residues. Trimming took 3 bases from V and 1 from J, leaving 12 bases between them. Germline V gene data show CDR1 as SNHLY and CDR2 as FYNNEI. The CDR3 DNA follows: TGTGCCAGCAGTGACCTTGGGGCGGGGAACACTGAAGCTTTCTTT. Translated, it gives CASSDLGAGNTEAFF.

In this sample, this clonotype turned up many times. The CDR3 is CASSLGQGGEKLFF. Here the CDR3 DNA reads TGCGCCAGCAGCTTGGGGCAGGGCGGTGAAAAACTGTTTTTT. V gene TRBV5-1 combines with J gene TRBJ1-4; possibly TRBD1 for D (5 bases). The CDR3 runs to 14 residues. Trimming removed 0 bases at V and 7 bases at J, with 10 bases between. Looked up from germline, CDR1 is SGHRS and CDR2 is YFSETQ.

This clonotype has at least ten counts. The chain links TRBV7-8 to TRBJ2-2; no clear D gene. Germline assignment: CDR1 SGHVS and CDR2 FQNEAQ. The CDR3 loop spans 14 amino acids. Between the trimmed V and J ends, which lost 1 base and 8 bases, there was a span of 11 bases. The CDR3 protein is CASSLGRRRGELFF. Written as DNA, the CDR3 is TGTGCCAGCAGCTTAGGACGGCGCCGGGGGGAGCTGTTTTTT.

The V and J genes are TRBV15 and TRBJ2-2; 9 nucleotides align to TRBD2. Trimming at V came to 1 base and at J to 6 bases, leaving 6 bases not matched to a gene. Germline CDR1 is LNHNV and CDR2 is YYDKDF (reference sequence). The CDR3 covers 16 residues. CDR3 in DNA: TGTGCCACCAGCAGAGTTGGCGGGGGGGCCGCCGGGGAGCTGTTTTTT. Its translation: CATSRVGGGAAGELFF.

This clonotype came up a few times. The chain has TRBV10-3 and TRBJ2-1; 15 bases match TRBD2. Germline V gene sequence: CDR1 ENHRY, CDR2 SYGVKD. J gave up 0 bases and V 2 bases, and 8 bases lay outside the gene matches. The CDR3 loop spans 20 amino acids. This CDR3 reads CAISEGTSGGMRSSYNEQFF. CDR3 bases: TGTGCCATCAGTGAGGGGACTAGCGGGGGGATGAGAAGCTCCTACAATGAGCAGTTCTTC.

This clonotype was found a few times. The chain uses TRBV4-2 and TRBJ2-1; D possibly matches TRBD1 or TRBD2 (5 bases each). V lost 3 bases to trimming and J lost 5 bases, with 17 bases between them. The CDR3 is 16 residues long. Germline values: CDR1 LGHNA, CDR2 YNFKEQ. CDR3 loop: CASSQRPRDLNNEQFF. The CDR3 nucleotides read TGTGCCAGCAGCCAGAGGCCGAGGGACCTAAACAATGAGCAGTTCTTC.